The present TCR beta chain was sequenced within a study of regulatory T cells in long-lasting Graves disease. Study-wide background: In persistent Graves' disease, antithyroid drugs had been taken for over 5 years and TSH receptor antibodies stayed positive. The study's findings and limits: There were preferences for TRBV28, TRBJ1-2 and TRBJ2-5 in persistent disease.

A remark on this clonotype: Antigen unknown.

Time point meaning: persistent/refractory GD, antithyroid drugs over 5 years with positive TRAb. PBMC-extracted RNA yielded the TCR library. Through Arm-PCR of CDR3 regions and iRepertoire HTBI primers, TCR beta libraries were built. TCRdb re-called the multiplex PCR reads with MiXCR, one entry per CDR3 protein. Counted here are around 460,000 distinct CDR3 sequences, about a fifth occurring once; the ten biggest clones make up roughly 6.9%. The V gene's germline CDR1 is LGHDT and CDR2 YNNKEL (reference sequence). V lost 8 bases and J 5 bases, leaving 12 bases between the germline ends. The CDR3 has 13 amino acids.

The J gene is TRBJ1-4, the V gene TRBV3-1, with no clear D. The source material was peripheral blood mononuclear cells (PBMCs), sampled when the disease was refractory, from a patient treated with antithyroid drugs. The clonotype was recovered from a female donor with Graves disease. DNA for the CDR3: TGTGCCAGCTCCCGGGGTGAGAATGAAAAACTGTTTTTT. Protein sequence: CASSRGENEKLFF.